This T cell receptor beta chain originates from a study of blood T cell repertoires in COVID-19. This clone was counted once. Sequencing was performed with immunoSEQ multiplex PCR; in TCRdb, only in-frame clones are kept and a portion is missing. The sample shows some 180,000 clones, around nine tenths of them seen only once. The sequence was collected from a man aged 45-65 years with COVID-19, enrolled during active disease. Sequencing used peripheral blood.

The CDR3 here is CASSRAGASTDTQYF. Written as DNA, the CDR3 is TGCGCCAGCAGCCGGGCGGGGGCTAGCACAGATACGCAGTATTTT. The chain couples TRBV4-3 to TRBJ2-3; weak D call: TRBD2 (7 bases). The CDR3 loop spans 15 amino acids. CDR1 is LGHNA and CDR2 is YSLEER in the germline V gene. The V gene lost 4 bases and the J gene lost 0 bases, with 11 bases spanning the gap.